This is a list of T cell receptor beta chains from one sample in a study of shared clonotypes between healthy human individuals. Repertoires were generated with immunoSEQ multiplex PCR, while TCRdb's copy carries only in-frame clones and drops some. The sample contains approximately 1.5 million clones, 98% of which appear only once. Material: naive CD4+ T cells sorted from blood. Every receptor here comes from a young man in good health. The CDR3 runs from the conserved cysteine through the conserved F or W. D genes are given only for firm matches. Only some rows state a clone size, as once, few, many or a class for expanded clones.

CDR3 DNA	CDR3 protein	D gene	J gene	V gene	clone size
TGTGCCAGCTCGCCGAGGGAGGGAGGGCCGGAGACCCAGTACTTC	CASSPREGGPETQYF	TRBD2	TRBJ2-5	TRBV18	.
TGTGCCAGCAGTTTGGAGCCCACCGGGACAGGGTTCTACAATGAGCAGTTCTTC	CASSLEPTGTGFYNEQFF	TRBD1	TRBJ2-1	TRBV27	.
TGTGCCAGCAGCTTAGCGGGCGGACTAGCGGGAGGGATGTACACCGGGGAGCTGTTTTTT	CASSLAGGLAGGMYTGELFF	TRBD2	TRBJ2-2	TRBV7-2	.
TGTGCCAGCAGCTTAGCGTATCCTGGACAGGGGGCATTCTCTGGGGCCAACGTCCTGACTTTC	CASSLAYPGQGAFSGANVLTF	TRBD1	TRBJ2-6	TRBV7-2	.
TGTGCCAGCAGCCCGCGTAGCCGAGACACCGGGGAGCTGTTTTTT	CASSPRSRDTGELFF	.	TRBJ2-2	TRBV9	.
TGTGCCAGCAGCTTTACCGGGACGGGGAATGAAAAACTGTTTTTT	CASSFTGTGNEKLFF	.	TRBJ1-4	TRBV5-6	.
TGTGCCAGCGCATCTGCCTACGAGCAGTACTTC	CASASAYEQYF	.	TRBJ2-7	TRBV28	.
TGTGCCAGCAGTGTCACAGGGCCTGGAAACACCATATATTTT	CASSVTGPGNTIYF	.	TRBJ1-3	TRBV6-1	.
TGTGCCAGCAGTAACAACTATAACTATGGCTACACCTTC	CASSNNYNYGYTF	.	TRBJ1-2	TRBV25-1	.
TGTGCCAGCTCGGGACATTACAACACTGAAGCTTTCTTT	CASSGHYNTEAFF	.	TRBJ1-1	TRBV7-6	.
TGTGCCAGCAGCAAAACTACCGGGACAGGGAACACCGGGGAGCTGTTTTTT	CASSKTTGTGNTGELFF	TRBD1	TRBJ2-2	TRBV11-2	.
TGTGCCAGCAGCCCAACAAACCGGGCTATGAACACTGAAGCTTTCTTT	CASSPTNRAMNTEAFF	.	TRBJ1-1	TRBV11-2	.
TGCGCCAGCAGCCCGGGGGAGGGACTAGTCAATTTTCATGAGCAGTTCTTC	CASSPGEGLVNFHEQFF	TRBD2	TRBJ2-1	TRBV5-1	.
TGTGCCAGCAGTCATCCCGGCGGAGGTGGAGATACGCAGTATTTT	CASSHPGGGGDTQYF	.	TRBJ2-3	TRBV11-2	.
TGTGCCAGCTTTCTACAGGGTAAACGGGTCGAAGCTTTCTTT	CASFLQGKRVEAFF	.	TRBJ1-1	TRBV14	.
TGTGCCAGCAGTTTATCCCCTCCCGACAGGGCTCCCTACGAGCAGTACTTC	CASSLSPPDRAPYEQYF	TRBD1	TRBJ2-7	TRBV27	.
TGTGCCAGTCGAAGCGGGGCGCCGCCCTACGAGCAGTACTTC	CASRSGAPPYEQYF	TRBD2	TRBJ2-7	TRBV28	.
TGTGCCAGCAGCTCCGGACAGCCCTCCTACGAGCAGTACTTC	CASSSGQPSYEQYF	.	TRBJ2-7	TRBV7-9	.
TGTGCCAGCTCACCAGGCTGGACCAACACCGGGGAGCTGTTTTTT	CASSPGWTNTGELFF	.	TRBJ2-2	TRBV18	.
TGTGCCAGGGGGGAGGGACACCACATACGGGAGCAGTACTTC	CARGEGHHIREQYF	.	TRBJ2-7	TRBV19	.
TGTGCCAGCAGTTTGGCAGGGAGAAACACTGAAGCTTTCTTT	CASSLAGRNTEAFF	.	TRBJ1-1	TRBV28	.
TGCGCCAGCAGCGACAGGGCTGGAAACACCATATATTTT	CASSDRAGNTIYF	TRBD1	TRBJ1-3	TRBV5-1	.
TGTGCCAGCAGCACGGGGTCCCTGTCTAGCAATCAGCCCCAGCATTTT	CASSTGSLSSNQPQHF	.	TRBJ1-5	TRBV5-8	.
TGCAGCGTTGGCGACAGGGGCGGCAATCAGCCCCAGCATTTT	CSVGDRGGNQPQHF	TRBD1	TRBJ1-5	TRBV29-1	.
TGTGCCAGTGAGACTAGCAGGAACACCGGGGAGCTGTTTTTT	CASETSRNTGELFF	TRBD2	TRBJ2-2	TRBV6-5	.
TGTGCCAGCAGCTTATTTCAGGGGGCGCGGTACGAGCAGTACTTC	CASSLFQGARYEQYF	TRBD1	TRBJ2-7	TRBV13	.
TGTGCCAGCAGCCCACCTACTAGTAATGAGCAGTTCTTC	CASSPPTSNEQFF	.	TRBJ2-1	TRBV11-2	.
TGTGCCAGCAGCTTAGCCGAAAGCACTGAAGCTTTCTTT	CASSLAESTEAFF	.	TRBJ1-1	TRBV7-6	.
TGTGCCAGTAGTCAAGGGGATCCCTCCTACGAGCAGTACTTC	CASSQGDPSYEQYF	.	TRBJ2-7	TRBV19	.
TGTGCCAGCAGTGAACGGGACACCTACTATGGCTACACCTTC	CASSERDTYYGYTF	.	TRBJ1-2	TRBV6-1	.
TGTGCCAGCAGCTTCGTCTTCCGGGGGTGGGACGAGCAGTACTTC	CASSFVFRGWDEQYF	.	TRBJ2-7	TRBV11-2	.
TGTGCCAGCAGCTCCCCATTCCCCCAGATAGCGGGAGTCTTATACGAGCAGTACTTC	CASSSPFPQIAGVLYEQYF	.	TRBJ2-7	TRBV21-1	.
TGTGCCAGCAGCTCAATGACAGAGACCCAGTACTTC	CASSSMTETQYF	.	TRBJ2-5	TRBV11-2	.
TGTGCCAGCTCACCATCAAACGGTGGAGAGACCCAGTACTTC	CASSPSNGGETQYF	.	TRBJ2-5	TRBV18	.
TGTGCCAGCAGCTTAGATCCAAGGGGAAAGCAGTACTTC	CASSLDPRGKQYF	.	TRBJ2-7	TRBV11-3	.
TGTGCCAGCAGCGTAGTAGGTACCACGAACACCGGGGAGCTGTTTTTT	CASSVVGTTNTGELFF	.	TRBJ2-2	TRBV9	.
TGTGCCAGCAGCTTGGTCGGGGGGCCGGAAGATACGCAGTATTTT	CASSLVGGPEDTQYF	.	TRBJ2-3	TRBV5-4	.
TGCGCCAGCAGCGGAACCGGGACTAACTCCTACGAGCAGTACTTC	CASSGTGTNSYEQYF	TRBD2	TRBJ2-7	TRBV5-1	.
TGTGCCAGCAGCTTAAATAGTTTCAACGTCCAGTACTTC	CASSLNSFNVQYF	.	TRBJ2-7	TRBV7-8	.
TGTGCCAGCAGCTTGGTAGATCAGCCCCAGCATTTT	CASSLVDQPQHF	.	TRBJ1-5	TRBV5-5	.
TGTGCCACCAGCAGAGACGGACGCACAGATACGCAGTATTTT	CATSRDGRTDTQYF	.	TRBJ2-3	TRBV15	once
TGCGCCAGCAGCTTGTGGGGACAGGGGTTGACCCTCATCCTCACAGATACGCAGTATTTT	CASSLWGQGLTLILTDTQYF	TRBD1	TRBJ2-3	TRBV5-1	.
TGTGCCAGCAGTGCTAGCGGGACGGTCTACGAGCAGTACTTC	CASSASGTVYEQYF	TRBD2	TRBJ2-7	TRBV2	once
TGTGCCTGGAGTGTACTCGCCGGGAGGAGGTACGAGCAGTACTTC	CAWSVLAGRRYEQYF	TRBD2	TRBJ2-7	TRBV30	.
TGTGCCAGCCAAGACAGGGGTGAGACCCAGTACTTC	CASQDRGETQYF	TRBD1	TRBJ2-5	TRBV2	.
TGTGCCAGCAGCTTACTGGGACAGGGTAGCACAGATACGCAGTATTTT	CASSLLGQGSTDTQYF	TRBD1	TRBJ2-3	TRBV11-2	.